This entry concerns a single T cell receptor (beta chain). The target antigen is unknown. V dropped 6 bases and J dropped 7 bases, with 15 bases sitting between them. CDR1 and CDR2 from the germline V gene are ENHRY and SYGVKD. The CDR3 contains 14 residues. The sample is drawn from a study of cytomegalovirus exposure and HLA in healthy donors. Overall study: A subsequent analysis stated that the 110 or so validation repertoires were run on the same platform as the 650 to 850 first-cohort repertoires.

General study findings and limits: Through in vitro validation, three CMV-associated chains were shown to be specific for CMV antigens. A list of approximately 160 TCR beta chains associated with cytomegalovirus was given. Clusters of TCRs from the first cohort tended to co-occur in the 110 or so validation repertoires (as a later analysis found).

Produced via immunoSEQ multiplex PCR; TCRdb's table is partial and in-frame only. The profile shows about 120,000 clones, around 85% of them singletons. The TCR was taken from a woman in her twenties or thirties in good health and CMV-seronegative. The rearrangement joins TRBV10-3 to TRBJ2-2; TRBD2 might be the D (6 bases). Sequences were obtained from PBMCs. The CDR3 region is CAISGGPSRGELFF. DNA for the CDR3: TGTGCCATCAGCGGGGGACCGAGCCGCGGGGAGCTGTTTTTT.